This section outlines one TCR beta chain sequence together with its context. The antigen remains undetermined. The CDR3 covers 15 residues. Per germline, CDR1 ENHRY and CDR2 SYGVKD. The V and J ends lost 6 bases and 0 bases respectively, with 13 bases between them. The data stem from a study of identical twins. Study-level points and caveats: Beta clonotypes that were abundant in cord blood contained fewer insertions, a pattern absent from memory repertoires.

MiXCR, run by TCRdb on the 5' RACE reads, gives a single entry per CDR3 protein. The sample shows 550,000 to 700,000 distinct CDR3 sequences, 21% of them seen only once. The sample also formed part of further work on T cells expressing NK-cell markers.

The receptor comes from a woman aged 18-29 years in good health. V and J are TRBV10-3 and TRBJ2-3, with D uncertain. Source material: PBMCs. The CDR3 loop is CAIRNGDSSTDTQYF. The DNA for the CDR3 is TGTGCCATCAGGAATGGAGACTCCAGCACAGATACGCAGTATTTT.